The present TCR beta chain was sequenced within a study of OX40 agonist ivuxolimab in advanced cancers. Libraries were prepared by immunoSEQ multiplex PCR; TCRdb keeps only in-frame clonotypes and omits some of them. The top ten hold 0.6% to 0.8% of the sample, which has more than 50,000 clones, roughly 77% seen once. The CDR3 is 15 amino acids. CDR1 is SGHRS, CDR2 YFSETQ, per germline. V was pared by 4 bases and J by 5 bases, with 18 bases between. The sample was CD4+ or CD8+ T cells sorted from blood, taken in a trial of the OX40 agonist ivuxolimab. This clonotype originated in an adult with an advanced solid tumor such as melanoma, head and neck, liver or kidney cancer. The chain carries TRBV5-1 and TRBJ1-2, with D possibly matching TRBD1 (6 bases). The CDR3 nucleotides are TGCGCCAGCAGCCCTCAGCTGGGCAGGGGTTATGGCTACACCTTC. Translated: CASSPQLGRGYGYTF.